Sequencing of this T cell receptor (beta chain) was carried out in a study of T cell responses to AZD1222 COVID-19 vaccine. Regarding this clone: The antigen remains unidentified.

Points from the study as a whole: Repertoire sampling happened only post peak T cell response.

CDR1 is SGHAT, CDR2 FQNNGV, per germline. V lost 1 base and J lost 2, with 15 bases in between. The CDR3 totals 16 residues. This table comes from immunoSEQ multiplex PCR, and its TCRdb copy is limited to in-frame clones, with some not included. The table records 150,000 or so clones, 90% of them present only once. The clonotype comes from an adult in good health. This chain uses TRBV11-2 with TRBJ2-7; D perhaps matches TRBD1 (6 bases). This material consisted of peripheral blood, taken on day 0 of AZD1222 vaccination. This CDR3 is CASSLVQGRRPYEQYF. For the CDR3, the DNA is TGTGCCAGCAGCTTAGTTCAGGGGCGAAGACCCTACGAGCAGTACTTC.